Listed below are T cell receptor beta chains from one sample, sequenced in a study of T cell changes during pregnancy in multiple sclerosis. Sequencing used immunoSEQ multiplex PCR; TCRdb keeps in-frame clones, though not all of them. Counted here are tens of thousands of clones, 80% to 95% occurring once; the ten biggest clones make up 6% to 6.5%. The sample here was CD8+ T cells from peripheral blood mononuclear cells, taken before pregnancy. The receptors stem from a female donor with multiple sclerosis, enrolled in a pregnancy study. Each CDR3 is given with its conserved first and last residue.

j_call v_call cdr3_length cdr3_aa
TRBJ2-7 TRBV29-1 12 CSVEDTGIGQYF
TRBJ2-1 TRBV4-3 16 CASSQDGRDGYNEQFF
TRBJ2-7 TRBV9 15 CASSVRSGRINEQYF
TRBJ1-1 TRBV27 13 CASSLMTHTEAFF
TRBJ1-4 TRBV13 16 CASSPPNQALNEKLFF
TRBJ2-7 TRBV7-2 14 CASSPGQITYEQYF
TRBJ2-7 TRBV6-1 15 CASSPGVAGTYEQYF
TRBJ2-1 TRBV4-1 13 CASSQIGGNEQFF
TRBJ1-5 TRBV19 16 CASSKDRDRVTQPQHF
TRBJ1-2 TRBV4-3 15 CASSQDRGRGRGYTF
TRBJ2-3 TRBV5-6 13 CASSPGTLDTQYF
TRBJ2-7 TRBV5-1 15 CASSSRTSGNYEQYF
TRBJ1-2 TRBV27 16 CASSLTGGTPNYGYTF
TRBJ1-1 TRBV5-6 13 CASSLRGQVEAFF
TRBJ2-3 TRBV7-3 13 CASSLVEADTQYF
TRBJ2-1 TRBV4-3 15 CASSHRTESYNEQFF
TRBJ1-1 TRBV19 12 CASSIDRTEAFF
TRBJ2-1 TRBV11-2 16 CASSYAGLAAYNEQFF
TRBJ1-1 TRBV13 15 CASSPPRGKSTEAFF
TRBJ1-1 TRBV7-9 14 CASSPAVLNTEAFF
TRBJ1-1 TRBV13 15 CASSLEGGWGTEAFF
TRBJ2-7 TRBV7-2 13 CASSYSVTYEQYF
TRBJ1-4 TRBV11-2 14 CASTGTGINEKLFF
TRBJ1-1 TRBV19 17 CASSTRQGTSFNTEAFF
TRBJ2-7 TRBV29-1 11 CSAAYGAEQYF
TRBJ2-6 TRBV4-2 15 CASSQDNSGANVLTF
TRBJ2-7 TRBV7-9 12 CASSSNIHEQYF
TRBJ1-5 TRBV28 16 CASSLLQEHSNQPQHF
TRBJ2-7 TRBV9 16 CASSVAGTSGTYEQYF
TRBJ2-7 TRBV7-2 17 CASSLWAEGTDPYEQYF
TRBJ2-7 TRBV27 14 CTSSYGLPAYEQYF
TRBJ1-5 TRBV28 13 CASSLGGSQPQHF
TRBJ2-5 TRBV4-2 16 CASSQVGGRWYLTQYF
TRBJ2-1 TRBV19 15 CASSLMGGDYNEQFF
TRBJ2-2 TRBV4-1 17 CASSQKSGGYFTGELFF
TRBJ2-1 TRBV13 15 CASSLGLSSYNEQFF
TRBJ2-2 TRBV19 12 CASSPARGELFF
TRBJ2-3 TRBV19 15 CASSWSSGGTDTQYF
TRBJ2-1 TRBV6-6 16 CASSYFPDRDYNEQFF
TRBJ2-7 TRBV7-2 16 CASSPGLAGGGYEQYF
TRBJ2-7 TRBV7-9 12 CASSFAGDEQYF